The 24 T cell receptor beta chains in this list originate from one sample, sequenced in a study of monozygotic twins with inflammatory bowel disease. TCRdb derives one entry per CDR3 protein from the 5' RACE reads, leaving out DNA. The sample holds roughly 330,000 distinct CDR3 sequences. The sequencing input was blood. The source is a human donor with ulcerative colitis or Crohn's disease, or a healthy co-twin of an affected twin (not recorded which).

This rearrangement joins TRBV27 to TRBJ2-2; there is no DNA to check the TCRdb D call of TRBD2. The CDR3 is 16 amino acids. The germline CDR1 and CDR2 sequences are MNHEY and SMNVEV (reference sequence). The CDR3 sequence: CASRPTSGRRTGELFF.

V and J are TRBV11-2 and TRBJ2-1; the D gene TCRdb calls, TRBD2, cannot be checked with no DNA. CDR1 SGHAT and CDR2 FQNNGV come from the germline V gene. The CDR3 has 13 residues. CDR3 in amino acids: CASSRELESEQFF.

The chain uses TRBV5-1 and TRBJ2-1. The CDR3 loop spans 12 amino acids. The germline CDR1 and CDR2 sequences are SGHRS and YFSETQ. CDR3 loop: CAIRTVYNEQFF.

The chain links TRBV12-3 or TRBV12-4 to TRBJ1-1. This CDR3 is 13 amino acids long. CDR3 amino acids: CASSLGHNTEAFF.

This chain links TRBV19 with TRBJ1-2. The CDR3 has 15 residues. The V gene's germline CDR1 is LNHDA and CDR2 SQIVND (reference sequence). CDR3 protein: CASSVSTRELFGYTF.

The V and J genes are TRBV7-2 and TRBJ1-5; TCRdb indicates TRBD1, and absent DNA this call remains unverified. Germline-derived CDR1 and CDR2 are SGHTA and FQGNSA. This CDR3 has 16 residues. CDR3 residues: CASSPPGGFFTQPQHF.

J is TRBJ1-1 and V is TRBV13. CDR3 length: 14 residues. CDR1 is PRHDT, CDR2 FYEKMQ, per germline (reference sequence). CDR3 loop: CASSPIGRNTEAFF.

This rearrangement joins TRBV29-1 to TRBJ2-2; TCRdb gives TRBD1 as the D gene, but with no DNA this cannot be confirmed. Germline CDR1 reads SQVTM; CDR2 reads ANQGSEA. The CDR3 runs 14 residues. The CDR3 spells CSGGTDANTGELFF.

The CDR3 region is CASSPINLILAGGPPIKHEQFF. The rearrangement joins TRBV7-4 to TRBJ2-1; TCRdb calls TRBD2, which cannot be checked without DNA. Germline lookup yields CDR1 SGHVT and CDR2 SQSDAQ. The CDR3 loop spans 22 amino acids.

The chain recombines TRBV6-2 or TRBV6-3 with TRBJ2-7; TCRdb's D call of TRBD2 is untestable without DNA. Germline V gene lookup returns CDR1 MNHEY and CDR2 SVGEGT. The CDR3 is 15 amino acids. This CDR3 is CASSPGVAGTYEQYF.

CDR3 loop: CASRRDSPGGGQPQHF. The chain recombines TRBV28 with TRBJ1-5; the TCRdb call, TRBD1, lacks DNA for checking. This CDR3 spans 16 amino acids. CDR1 is MDHEN and CDR2 is SYDVKM in the germline V gene.

The chain combines TRBV20-1 with TRBJ1-1; the TRBD1 assignment by TCRdb is unverifiable without DNA. Germline CDR1 is DFQATT and CDR2 is SNEGSKA (reference sequence). This CDR3 comprises 14 residues. This CDR3 reads CSARDPRAGTEAFF.

V usage is TRBV5-1 and J usage is TRBJ2-1. From germline, CDR1 is SGHRS and CDR2 YFSETQ. The CDR3 length is 15 residues. CDR3 sequence reads: CASSFSGSSYNEQFF.

CDR3: CATSRVGGSGNIQYF. This chain joins TRBV15 and TRBJ2-4; TCRdb's D call of TRBD1 is untestable without DNA. Looked up from germline, CDR1 is LNHNV and CDR2 is YYDKDF (reference sequence). The CDR3 runs to 15 residues.

The chain uses TRBV20-1 and TRBJ2-7; without DNA, the TCRdb call of TRBD1 cannot be checked. The CDR3 contains 13 residues. In germline, CDR1 is DFQATT, CDR2 SNEGSKA (reference sequence). The CDR3 region is CSAPSVGLYEQYF.

The chain couples TRBV11-2 to TRBJ1-4; TCRdb lists TRBD1, though no DNA is available to test this call. Per germline, CDR1 SGHAT and CDR2 FQNNGV. This CDR3 contains 15 residues. The CDR3 protein is CASSFYPGANEKLFF.

The gene calls are TRBV2 and TRBJ2-5. CDR3 size: 12 residues. From germline, CDR1 is SNHLY and CDR2 FYNNEI. The CDR3 loop reads CASSARQETQYF.

V usage is TRBV7-8 and J usage is TRBJ2-7; the TCRdb call, TRBD1, lacks DNA for checking. This CDR3 is 14 amino acids long. Germline CDR1 SGHVS, CDR2 FQNEAQ. CDR3 protein: CASSLDDSSYEQYF.

This rearrangement joins TRBV5-6 to TRBJ1-1. CDR3 length: 15 amino acids. CDR1 and CDR2 (germline): SGHDT, YYEEEE. CDR3 in amino acids: CASSLGNPWSTEAFF.

The CDR3 is CASARGTGGFTDTQYF. The gene calls are TRBV5-1 and TRBJ2-3; with no DNA, the TCRdb D assignment of TRBD1 cannot be verified. Germline-derived CDR1 and CDR2 are SGHRS and YFSETQ. The length of the CDR3 is 16 residues.

The chain uses TRBV18 and TRBJ1-1; TCRdb names TRBD1, which stays unverified in the absence of DNA. Germline V gene lookup returns CDR1 KGHSH and CDR2 LQKENI. CDR3 length: 14 residues. CDR3 region: CASSPGGGRNEAFF.

The chain combines TRBV11-1 with TRBJ2-3; TCRdb indicates TRBD2, and absent DNA this call remains unverified. The CDR3 is 13 residues long. Germline V gene data show CDR1 as SGHAT and CDR2 as FQDESV (reference sequence). The CDR3 here is CASSPVSSGSEYF.

This chain joins TRBV27 and TRBJ2-2; TCRdb picks TRBD2, but there is no DNA to check that call. Germline assignment: CDR1 MNHEY and CDR2 SMNVEV (reference sequence). The CDR3 covers 16 residues. The CDR3 sequence: CASSTLIGGDTGELFF.

V is TRBV29-1 and J is TRBJ1-2. The CDR3 is 13 residues long. CDR1 and CDR2 (germline): SQVTM, ANQGSEA. CDR3 residues: CSVEVWTEYGYTF.